This is a list of T cell receptor beta chains from one sample in a study of a mutant IDH1 vaccine in newly diagnosed glioma. Some clones are missing from TCRdb's copy, which holds only in-frame ones; the method was immunoSEQ multiplex PCR. The sample has about 66,000 clones, about four fifths seen once. What these receptors recognize is not known. Sample: PBMCs, taken from a glioma patient whose treatment included an IDH1 peptide vaccine. These receptors originate from a woman between 45 and 65 years old with glioma. Both conserved end residues are part of each CDR3. Fields, in order: J gene, clone size, V gene, D gene, CDR3 DNA, CDR3 protein. The D gene is left open where the match is weak. Expanded clones are given a class, and other clones once, few, many or no size at all.

TRBJ1-6 | few | TRBV5-1 | TRBD1 | TGCGCCAGCAGCTCGACAGGGATGAGATCCTATAATTCACCCCTCCACTTT | CASSSTGMRSYNSPLHF
TRBJ1-1 | NA | TRBV5-4 | TRBD1 | TGTGCCAGCTCAGGGACAGGGTTGAACACTGAAGCTTTCTTT | CASSGTGLNTEAFF
TRBJ2-7 | NA | TRBV30 | NA | TGTGCCTGGAGTGTCGGGGGATACACCTACGAGCAGTACTTC | CAWSVGGYTYEQYF
TRBJ2-1 | NA | TRBV9 | TRBD2 | TGTGCCAGCAGCGCCCCCCTAGCGGGGGGGCCGAATGAGCAGTTCTTC | CASSAPLAGGPNEQFF
TRBJ2-3 | NA | TRBV2 | NA | TGTGCCAGCAGTGAAGTGGAGGCTTCGTCTAGCACAGATACGCAGTATTTT | CASSEVEASSSTDTQYF
TRBJ2-7 | NA | TRBV15 | TRBD1 | TGTGCCACCAGCCAAGCGACAGGGGGTATACCCTACGAGCAGTACTTC | CATSQATGGIPYEQYF
TRBJ2-7 | few | TRBV30 | NA | TGTGCCTGGAGTGTAGGGGGTCTCGGCTCCTACGAGCAGTACTTC | CAWSVGGLGSYEQYF
TRBJ2-5 | NA | TRBV7-9 | NA | TGTGCCAGCAGCTTAGGAATACGGGTCCCGGGACAAGAGACCCAGTACTTC | CASSLGIRVPGQETQYF
TRBJ1-5 | NA | TRBV2 | TRBD1 | TGTGCCAGCAGTGAGGGCAGGGGGCCAGAGTTTGGAAGCAATCAGCCCCAGCATTTT | CASSEGRGPEFGSNQPQHF
TRBJ1-3 | NA | TRBV4-2 | NA | TGTGCCAGCAGCCAAGACATAACCCCCCGGGCCTCTGGAAACACCATATATTTT | CASSQDITPRASGNTIYF
TRBJ2-1 | NA | TRBV7-2 | NA | TGTGCCAGCAGCTTCAAAACCCGGGGGGGACAGGGATACAATGAGCAGTTCTTC | CASSFKTRGGQGYNEQFF
TRBJ1-1 | NA | TRBV19 | NA | TGTGCCAGTAGCGCACAGGTGAACACTGAAGCTTTCTTT | CASSAQVNTEAFF
TRBJ2-7 | NA | TRBV6-1 | NA | TGTGCCAGCAGGGGGTTCTCCTACGAGCAGTACTTC | CASRGFSYEQYF
TRBJ1-2 | once | TRBV27 | NA | TGTGCCAGCAGTTTATCCGGGGCCCTCGAGGGCTACACCTTC | CASSLSGALEGYTF
TRBJ2-7 | NA | TRBV2 | TRBD1 | TGTGCCAGCACCCCGAGGGGACAGGGTGACCACGAGCAGTACTTC | CASTPRGQGDHEQYF
TRBJ1-5 | NA | TRBV6-5 | NA | TGTGCCAGCAGTTTAGAGATCAATCAGCCCCAGCATTTT | CASSLEINQPQHF
TRBJ1-2 | NA | TRBV5-4 | NA | TGTGCCAGCGGCACTAACCGAGGGGACACAAACACCTTC | CASGTNRGDTNTF
TRBJ2-2 | NA | TRBV2 | TRBD2 | TGTGCCAGCAACGGCGGGGGGGCAGGCACCGGGGAGCTGTTTTTT | CASNGGGAGTGELFF
TRBJ1-3 | NA | TRBV30 | TRBD1 | TGTGCCTGGAGGGCCTGGTTAGGGGGCAAAGAGATCTCTGGAAACACCATATATTTT | CAWRAWLGGKEISGNTIYF
TRBJ1-2 | NA | TRBV4-2 | TRBD1 | TGTGCCAGCAGCCAACCCTCAGGGGGGCATGGCTACACCTTC | CASSQPSGGHGYTF
TRBJ1-5 | NA | TRBV6-4 | NA | TGTGCCAGCAGTGTGCCGAATCAGCCCCAGCATTTT | CASSVPNQPQHF
TRBJ1-1 | NA | TRBV11-2 | TRBD1 | TGTGCCAGCAGCGCTTCGACAGGGGGAGGAACTGAAGCTTTCTTT | CASSASTGGGTEAFF
TRBJ1-5 | NA | TRBV10-1 | NA | TGCGCCAGCAGCGCTCCGGGGGAGCCCCAGCATTTT | CASSAPGEPQHF
TRBJ1-2 | few | TRBV7-3 | NA | TGTGCCAGCAGCTTAAGCTGGGGTCAGCGTGGCTACACCTTC | CASSLSWGQRGYTF
TRBJ2-7 | NA | TRBV7-8 | TRBD2 | TGTGCCAGTCAGGCTTATCTCACTAGCGGGGGGGGCCACGAGCAGTACTTC | CASQAYLTSGGGHEQYF
TRBJ1-2 | NA | TRBV6-6 | NA | TGTGCCAGCAGTCTCGACCCTAACTATGGCTACACCTTC | CASSLDPNYGYTF
TRBJ2-7 | NA | TRBV5-1 | TRBD1 | TGCGCCAGCAGTCCATCCGGGACAGGCGGCTACGAGCAGTACTTC | CASSPSGTGGYEQYF
TRBJ2-4 | NA | TRBV7-2 | NA | TGTGCCAGCAGCCACCGGGACGGAAAAAACATTCAGTACTTC | CASSHRDGKNIQYF
TRBJ2-7 | once | TRBV2 | NA | TGTGCCAGCACCCCCGGGGCCTACGAGCAGTACTTC | CASTPGAYEQYF
TRBJ1-1 | NA | TRBV5-1 | TRBD1 | TGCGCCAGCAGCCCCGGGACAGGGTACTATTCTGAAGCTTTCTTT | CASSPGTGYYSEAFF
TRBJ2-7 | NA | TRBV5-1 | TRBD1 | TGCGCCAGCAGCCTAAGGACAGGGCCGTCCTACGAGCAGTACTTC | CASSLRTGPSYEQYF
TRBJ2-7 | NA | TRBV5-1 | TRBD1 | TGCGCCAGCAGCCCCGGACAGGGGGCGGTCTACGAGCAGTACTTC | CASSPGQGAVYEQYF
TRBJ1-2 | NA | TRBV19 | NA | TGTGCCAGTAGTATAGACAGAGGGAACTATGGCTACACCTTC | CASSIDRGNYGYTF
TRBJ1-6 | NA | TRBV15 | NA | TGTGCCACCAGCAAGGCCAGGGTGAATTCACCCCTCCACTTT | CATSKARVNSPLHF
TRBJ2-2 | NA | TRBV4-1 | TRBD1 | TGCGCCAGCAGCCGAGAGGGACAGGACACCGGGGAGCTGTTTTTT | CASSREGQDTGELFF
TRBJ2-2 | NA | TRBV5-5 | NA | TGTGCCAGCAGCTTGTGGACGGCAAACACCGGGGAGCTGTTTTTT | CASSLWTANTGELFF
TRBJ2-1 | once | TRBV5-1 | TRBD2 | TGCGCCAGCAGCTCCCCCGGAATAGCGGGGGGCCGTTACAATGAGCAGTTCTTC | CASSSPGIAGGRYNEQFF
TRBJ1-1 | NA | TRBV11-3 | TRBD1 | TGTGCCAGCAGCACAGGGACAGGGGAGGAGAGGAACACTGAAGCTTTCTTT | CASSTGTGEERNTEAFF
TRBJ1-3 | NA | TRBV9 | NA | TGTGCCAGCAATACTGGGTCCGGGTCTGGAAACACCATATATTTT | CASNTGSGSGNTIYF
TRBJ2-3 | NA | TRBV5-1 | NA | TGCGCCAGCAGCCAACGTAGACAGGGAGGGTCGGATACGCAGTATTTT | CASSQRRQGGSDTQYF
TRBJ2-6 | NA | TRBV4-3 | NA | TGCGCCAGCAGCCAAGATAGACACAGCTCTGGGGCCAACGTCCTGACTTTC | CASSQDRHSSGANVLTF
TRBJ1-2 | NA | TRBV29-1 | NA | TGCAGCGTTGGCCAGTATAACTATGGCTACACCTTC | CSVGQYNYGYTF
TRBJ2-3 | NA | TRBV9 | TRBD1 | TGTGCCAGCAGCGTAGGGGGACAGAGTGTGGTAGATACGCAGTATTTT | CASSVGGQSVVDTQYF
TRBJ2-7 | NA | TRBV29-1 | NA | TGCAGCGTGGCCCAGGTGGGGCAGCAGTACTTC | CSVAQVGQQYF